The clone carrying this TCR beta chain was detected many times. Its specificity is unknown. MiXCR, run by TCRdb on the RT-PCR reads, gives a single entry per CDR3 protein. This table holds hundreds of thousands of distinct CDR3 sequences, approximately 14% found once. The source of the sample is a study of response to subunit inactivated influenza vaccine. Broader study findings: Seasonal influenza vaccination, on each occasion, was suggested by the authors to recruit few new T cells.

The V gene end was trimmed by 4 bases and the J gene end by 9 bases; junction bases not matched to a gene: 8. CDR1 is SGHTA and CDR2 is FQGNSA in the germline V gene. This CDR3 has 14 residues. The sequences come from PBMCs from blood, collected 11 to 12 days after vaccination. The V gene is TRBV7-2, the J gene TRBJ2-1, with 8 bases that match TRBD1. This receptor was identified in a man aged 45 to 65 who received an inactivated influenza vaccine. CDR3 loop: CASSSIGQGAEQFF. The CDR3 DNA reads as TGTGCCAGCAGCTCCATTGGACAGGGCGCTGAGCAGTTCTTC.